This T cell receptor (beta chain) was recovered during a study of cytomegalovirus exposure and HLA in healthy donors. The V and J ends lost 5 bases and 6 bases respectively, with 11 bases between them. The CDR3 is 13 amino acids. The germline gives CDR1 MRHNA, CDR2 SNTAGT. This clone turned up a few times. Use of 60 Vbeta and 13 Jbeta primers characterized the PCR. Here immunoSEQ multiplex PCR was the method, and the copy in TCRdb shows in-frame clones only, minus some. The profile covers 100,000 to 130,000 clones, with approximately 73% appearing a single time and 7.8% taken by the ten largest. The chain recombines TRBV6-4 with TRBJ2-1; TRBD2 might be the D (6 bases). The sample was PBMCs. This TCR was sampled from a man aged 25 to 45 in good health and CMV-seronegative. The CDR3 sequence is CASSPHSGNEQFF. The CDR3, as DNA: TGTGCCAGCAGTCCTCATAGCGGCAATGAGCAGTTCTTC.